Below are 20 T cell receptor beta chains sequenced from a single sample in a study of T cell repertoires in cytomegalovirus infection. TCRdb fed the reads into MiXCR, producing one record per CDR3 protein. The sample has around 320,000 distinct CDR3 sequences; around a tenth are singletons. Sequences were obtained from PBMCs. The receptor source for this set is a human donor in good health (CMV status not recorded). Some clones in this sample may be carry-over from other donors' samples.

The V call is TRBV7-8, the J call TRBJ2-3, with 8 bases aligning to TRBD2. The J segment lost 1 base and the V segment lost 1 base, leaving 7 bases of the junction unmatched. CDR1 and CDR2 (germline): SGHVS, FQNEAQ. The CDR3 has 17 amino acids. This CDR3 is CASSLGVSGTRTDTQYF. CDR3 coding DNA: TGTGCCAGCAGCTTAGGGGTTAGCGGGACCCGCACAGATACGCAGTATTTT.

The V gene is TRBV7-2, the J gene TRBJ2-3; possible D gene TRBD1, 5 bases. The CDR3 sequence is 14 residues long. Germline V CDR1 and CDR2: SGHTA, FQGNSA. With 1 base removed from V and 5 bases from J, the gap between germline ends came to 10 bases. The CDR3 DNA sequence: TGTGCCAGCAGCTTAGAACAGGTGGGAGATACGCAGTATTTT. As protein: CASSLEQVGDTQYF.

This clonotype was seen more than once but under ten times. The rearrangement joins TRBV7-2 to TRBJ1-2; 8 bases are shared with TRBD1. V shed 6 bases, J shed 4 bases, and the junction held 10 bases outside the gene matches. This CDR3 is built from 15 residues. Germline V gene lookup returns CDR1 SGHTA and CDR2 FQGNSA. The CDR3 here is CASSRTQGAVYGYTF. The CDR3 DNA reads as TGTGCCAGCAGTCGAACCCAGGGGGCAGTCTATGGCTACACCTTC.

This clonotype has just a few counts. The chain carries TRBV20-1 and TRBJ1-3, with D possibly matching TRBD1 (6 bases). V was pared by 5 bases and J by 0 bases, with 14 bases between. This CDR3 contains 15 residues. Germline V gene data show CDR1 as DFQATT and CDR2 as SNEGSKA (reference sequence). This CDR3 is CSASQTGLSGNTIYF. The DNA of the CDR3 is TGCAGTGCTTCACAAACAGGGCTCTCTGGAAACACCATATATTTT.

This clonotype was counted at least ten times. This chain uses TRBV6-2 or TRBV6-3 with TRBJ2-6; 8 bases are shared with TRBD2. The CDR3 spans 18 residues. Germline V CDR1 and CDR2: MNHEY, SVGEGT. V was clipped by 2 bases and J by 0 bases; unmatched bases: 6. CDR3 nucleotides: TGTGCCAGCAGTTACGGCGGGACTAGAGCCTCTGGGGCCAACGTCCTGACTTTC. Amino acid sequence: CASSYGGTRASGANVLTF.

Many counts were recorded for this clonotype. The chain joins TRBV28 to TRBJ2-2; no clear D. Trimming took off 6 bases at V and 7 bases at J, with 12 bases between the two ends. This CDR3 is 13 amino acids long. Germline CDR1 MDHEN, CDR2 SYDVKM. The DNA for the CDR3 is TGTGCCAGCAGCCCACCCCCGGTCGGGGAGCTGTTTTTT. As protein: CASSPPPVGELFF.

The V gene is TRBV2, the J gene TRBJ1-5, with 10 bases that match TRBD1. The V and J ends lost 5 bases and 5 bases, in that order; junction bases with no gene match: 3. The CDR3 has 14 residues. CDR1 SNHLY and CDR2 FYNNEI come from the germline V gene. The CDR3 loop is CASSQGTGDQPQHF. The CDR3 DNA sequence: TGTGCCAGCAGTCAGGGGACAGGGGATCAGCCCCAGCATTTT.

This clonotype occurred many times. J is TRBJ2-7 and V is TRBV6-2 or TRBV6-3; no definite D call. The CDR3 extends over 14 amino acids. V lost 5 bases and J lost 0, with 11 bases in between. Germline loops: CDR1 MNHEY, CDR2 SVGEGT. For the CDR3, the DNA is TGTGCCAGCAGTCTGACACCCGCCTCCTACGAGCAGTACTTC. Amino acids: CASSLTPASYEQYF.

This clonotype was observed a few times. The chain has TRBV30 and TRBJ1-5, with D uncertain. Germline V gene sequence: CDR1 GTSNPN, CDR2 SVGIG (reference sequence). The CDR3 runs 14 residues. Trimming took 8 bases from V and 6 from J, leaving 20 bases between them. DNA for the CDR3: TGTGCCGCCGGCTCCGGGTACCGGGGTCAGCCCCAGCATTTT. Protein product: CAAGSGYRGQPQHF.

This clonotype has a count of ten or more. This chain connects TRBV7-6 to TRBJ1-5, with D possibly matching TRBD1 (5 bases). CDR3 length: 15 residues. The germline gives CDR1 SGHVS, CDR2 FNYEAQ. The ends were cut back, 5 bases at V and 3 bases at J, with 14 bases in the middle. CDR3 amino acids: CASSLQDGYNQPQHF. The CDR3 DNA reads TGTGCCAGCAGCCTACAGGACGGCTACAATCAGCCCCAGCATTTT.

The CDR3 DNA sequence: TGCAGCGTGGATAGTGCGAGGAACACTGAAGCTTTCTTT. Translated, it gives CSVDSARNTEAFF. The J gene is TRBJ1-1, the V gene TRBV29-1; no clear D. Germline V gene lookup returns CDR1 SQVTM and CDR2 ANQGSEA. V lost 6 bases, J lost 1 base, and 12 bases lay in between. The CDR3 has 13 amino acids.

The chain carries TRBV19 and TRBJ1-5; D is unclear. Trimming left V 4 bases short and J 3 bases short, with 7 bases between. Germline V gene lookup returns CDR1 LNHDA and CDR2 SQIVND (reference sequence). CDR3 size: 13 residues. The CDR3 here is CASSTQTNQPQHF. For the CDR3, the DNA is TGTGCCAGTAGTACCCAGACCAATCAGCCCCAGCATTTT.

The V call is TRBV6-2 or TRBV6-3, the J call TRBJ2-3; perhaps TRBD1 as D (5 bases). V lost 2 bases and J lost 2, with 17 bases in between. Looked up from germline, CDR1 is MNHEY and CDR2 is SVGEGT. The CDR3 covers 17 residues. The CDR3 region is CASSYPLDRPFTDTQYF. The CDR3 DNA is TGTGCCAGCAGTTACCCGTTAGACAGACCTTTCACAGATACGCAGTATTTT.

This clonotype was observed a handful of times. The chain couples TRBV19 to TRBJ1-2, with 8 bases that match TRBD1. V was pared by 5 bases and J by 5 bases, with 7 bases of the junction left unmatched. CDR1 is LNHDA and CDR2 is SQIVND in the germline V gene (reference sequence). The CDR3 extends over 14 amino acids. The CDR3 loop is CASSPGQEGYGYTF. The CDR3 bases are TGTGCCAGTAGTCCGGGACAGGAGGGTTATGGCTACACCTTC.

This clonotype was counted ten times or more. V and J are TRBV7-2 and TRBJ1-2; weak D call: TRBD1 (5 bases). The CDR3 totals 12 residues. V gave up 5 bases and J gave up 8 bases, with 12 bases separating them. CDR1 SGHTA and CDR2 FQGNSA come from the germline V gene. For the CDR3, the DNA is TGTGCCAGCAGCGTCCCGAGGGGAGGCTACACCTTC. Translated, it gives CASSVPRGGYTF.

In this sample, this clonotype turned up a few times. The genes are TRBV2 and TRBJ2-4; D might be TRBD2 (5 bases). The germline V gene has CDR1 SNHLY and CDR2 FYNNEI. The V end lost 3 bases, the J end lost 0 bases, and 12 bases lay between the germline ends. The CDR3 covers 16 residues. The DNA of the CDR3 is TGTGCCAGCAGTGAGTTCCGGGGTCTAGCCAAAAACATTCAGTACTTC. Residues: CASSEFRGLAKNIQYF. Supplemented by reference TRBV2 and TRBJ2-4, the full variable domain reads EPEVTQTPSHQVTQMGQEVILRCVPISNHLYFYWYRQILGQKVEFLVSFYNNEISEKSEIFDDQFSVERPDGSNFTLKIRSTKLEDSAMYFCASSEFRGLAKNIQYFGAGTRLSVL.

This chain joins TRBV12-3 or TRBV12-4 and TRBJ1-2; D gene uncertain. This CDR3 comprises 19 residues. Trimming took 6 bases from V and 6 from J, leaving 32 bases between them. CDR3 sequence reads: CASSKRPIGKERGFDGYTF. CDR3 DNA: TGTGCCAGCAGCAAACGCCCCATCGGAAAGGAGAGAGGGTTCGATGGCTACACCTTC.

This clonotype was counted ten times or more. The chain uses TRBV7-2 and TRBJ2-7, with D unclear. The CDR3 is 15 residues long. V lost 4 bases to trimming and J lost 2 bases, with 15 bases between them. Germline V gene lookup returns CDR1 SGHTA and CDR2 FQGNSA. The CDR3 is CASSSTLGETYEQYF. The CDR3 DNA is TGTGCCAGCAGCTCGACTTTAGGCGAAACCTACGAGCAGTACTTC.

This chain connects TRBV11-2 to TRBJ2-6; D call uncertain. Between the trimmed V and J ends, which lost 8 bases and 2 bases, there was a span of 16 bases. This CDR3 has 16 amino acids. Germline values: CDR1 SGHAT, CDR2 FQNNGV. The CDR3 bases are TGTGCCAGCCGCCCGGTGAGAGGCCCTGGGGCCAACGTCCTGACTTTC. It specifies CASRPVRGPGANVLTF.

The chain has TRBV15 and TRBJ2-3; D could derive from TRBD1 or TRBD2 (5 bases each). CDR1 is LNHNV and CDR2 is YYDKDF in the germline V gene (reference sequence). The CDR3 is made up of 16 amino acids. The V end lost 0 bases, the J end lost 6 bases, and 16 bases lay between the germline ends. The CDR3 spells CATSRDRLAGSDTQYF. Here the CDR3 DNA reads TGTGCCACCAGCAGAGATCGTCTAGCAGGGTCCGATACGCAGTATTTT.